A single sample is the source of the 16 T cell receptor beta chains below, sequenced in a study of blood T cell repertoires in COVID-19. Only in-frame clones appear in the TCRdb table, and some are missing; sequencing was by immunoSEQ multiplex PCR. The table lists 280,000 or so clones, around 85% of them singletons. Sequences were obtained from peripheral blood. Receptors were obtained from a woman in her 30s who had recovered from COVID-19.

The chain has TRBV5-5 and TRBJ2-3; maybe TRBD2 (6 bases). Germline V lookup: CDR1 SGHKS, CDR2 YYEKEE (reference sequence). The CDR3 has 16 amino acids. Trimming cost V 6 bases and J 6 bases, with 23 bases left between them. CDR3: CASTRVAGLVGDTQYF. The DNA for the CDR3 is TGTGCCAGCACCCGAGTGGCGGGACTTGTGGGGGATACGCAGTATTTT. Full variable domain (rest looked up from reference TRBV5-5 and TRBJ2-3): DAGVTQSPTHLIKTRGQQVTLRCSPISGHKSVSWYQQVLGQGPQFIFQYYEKEERGRGNFPDRFSARQFPNYSSELNVNALLLGDSALYLCASTRVAGLVGDTQYFGPGTRLTVL.

The rearrangement uses TRBV7-6 and TRBJ2-3; 7 bases match TRBD1. After removal of 5 bases from V and 1 base from J, the junction contained 12 bases not matched to a gene. This CDR3 region has 17 residues. Germline V gives CDR1 SGHVS, CDR2 FNYEAQ. The CDR3 nucleotides read TGTGCCAGCAGCCAGAGACAGGGAAGTTTCGGCACAGATACGCAGTATTTT. It is translated as CASSQRQGSFGTDTQYF. The whole variable domain, filled in from reference TRBV7-6 and TRBJ2-3, reads GAGVSQSPRYKVTKRGQDVALRCDPISGHVSLYWYRQALGQGPEFLTYFNYEAQQDKSGLPNDRFSAERPEGSISTLTIQRTEQRDSAMYRCASSQRQGSFGTDTQYFGPGTRLTVL.

The genes are TRBV12-3 or TRBV12-4 and TRBJ2-7, with 8 bases identical to TRBD1. The CDR3 has 13 residues. V trimming: 7 bases; J trimming: 5 bases; junction bases outside the gene matches: 7. Here the CDR3 DNA reads TGTGCCAGCACAACAGGGGGAGGCGACGAGCAGTACTTC. It encodes CASTTGGGDEQYF.

This clone was counted once. This rearrangement joins TRBV7-9 to TRBJ2-3, with 7 nucleotides matching TRBD2. With V trimmed by 4 bases and J by 2 bases, 9 bases remained unmatched. This CDR3 has 16 amino acids. CDR1 is SEHNR, CDR2 FQNEAQ, per germline (reference sequence). The CDR3 region has the DNA TGTGCCAGCAGCTCCTCTAGCGGAGCCCCCACAGATACGCAGTATTTT. Translation: CASSSSSGAPTDTQYF.

The J gene is TRBJ2-1, the V gene TRBV10-3; TRBD1 matches 7 bases. The CDR3 consists of 15 residues. Germline CDR1 and CDR2: ENHRY and SYGVKD. V shed 6 bases and J 6 bases; nucleotides not matched to a gene: 11. In nucleotides, the CDR3 is TGTGCCATCAGCGGGACAGCGAAGAGCTCCAATGAGCAGTTCTTC. Residues: CAISGTAKSSNEQFF.

The rearrangement uses TRBV27 and TRBJ2-2, with TRBD2 as a possible D gene (6 bases). Germline lookup yields CDR1 MNHEY and CDR2 SMNVEV (reference sequence). Trimming left V 8 bases short and J 0 bases short, with 13 bases between. The CDR3 has 15 residues. The CDR3 DNA follows: TGTGCCAGCGGGACTTTTGACCCGAACACCGGGGAGCTGTTTTTT. This gives the protein CASGTFDPNTGELFF.

The chain employs TRBV5-4 and TRBJ2-1, with a tentative D call TRBD1 (6 bases). Germline values: CDR1 SGHNT, CDR2 YYREEE (reference sequence). The V gene lost 5 bases and the J gene lost 5 bases, with 14 bases spanning the gap. The CDR3 extends over 14 amino acids. In DNA form, the CDR3 reads TGTGCCAGCAGACGCAGGGGAAAGGACAATGAGCAGTTCTTC. Amino acid sequence: CASRRRGKDNEQFF.

CDR3 in DNA: TGTGCCAGCAGTTACGGACAGTATAATTCACCCCTCCACTTT. This sequence encodes CASSYGQYNSPLHF. The chain recombines TRBV6-6 with TRBJ1-6, with D perhaps TRBD1 (6 bases). The CDR3 has 14 amino acids. The germline V and J ends were trimmed by 2 bases and 4 bases, with 6 bases remaining between them. CDR1 is MNHNY and CDR2 is SVGAGI in the germline V gene (reference sequence).

The chain combines TRBV9 with TRBJ2-3; TRBD2 aligns across 10 bases. CDR3 size: 17 residues. Germline V gives CDR1 SGDLS, CDR2 YYNGEE. Germline trimming cut 3 bases from V and 2 bases from J; bases unmatched to any gene: 9. This CDR3 reads CASSESIAGGFTDTQYF. In DNA form, the CDR3 reads TGTGCCAGCAGCGAATCGATAGCGGGAGGATTCACAGATACGCAGTATTTT.

V usage is TRBV5-4 and J usage is TRBJ2-7; TRBD1 agrees at 10 bases. CDR1 and CDR2 (germline): SGHNT, YYREEE (reference sequence). This CDR3 region has 15 residues. V lost 4 bases and J lost 0; bases outside the gene matches: 4. The CDR3 DNA is TGTGCCAGCAGCGAGGGACAGGGGAGCTCCTACGAGCAGTACTTC. This gives the protein CASSEGQGSSYEQYF.

The CDR3 coding sequence is TGTGCCAGCAGCTTAGCGGCAGGGGGCCACAATGAGCAGTTCTTC. Translation: CASSLAAGGHNEQFF. The V gene is TRBV7-9, the J gene TRBJ2-1; 8 positions agree with TRBD1. With 0 bases clipped from V and 5 bases from J, the junction kept 3 bases outside the gene matches. Germline lookup yields CDR1 SEHNR and CDR2 FQNEAQ (reference sequence). The CDR3 has 15 residues.

V gene TRBV4-1 combines with J gene TRBJ2-7; D is perhaps TRBD2 (7 bases). V dropped 3 bases and J dropped 0 bases, with 18 bases sitting between them. The CDR3 totals 17 residues. The germline V gene has CDR1 MGHRA and CDR2 YSYEKL. The CDR3, as DNA: TGCGCCAGCAGCCATATTGCGGGGGCAGGGAACTCCTACGAGCAGTACTTC. Protein: CASSHIAGAGNSYEQYF.

The V call is TRBV6-5, the J call TRBJ1-2; TRBD1 matches 7 bases. V shed 7 bases and J 8 bases; nucleotides not matched to a gene: 16. Germline CDR1 and CDR2: MNHEY and SVGAGI. The CDR3 covers 15 residues. The CDR3 protein is CASTPTGTVAFGYTF. As DNA, the CDR3 is TGTGCCAGCACTCCTACCGGGACAGTTGCTTTCGGCTACACCTTC.

This chain connects TRBV30 to TRBJ1-4; D unresolved. The V and J ends lost 6 bases and 0 bases respectively, with 5 bases between them. The CDR3 is 12 residues long. Germline lookup yields CDR1 GTSNPN and CDR2 SVGIG (reference sequence). CDR3 in amino acids: CACKTTNEKLFF. DNA for the CDR3: TGTGCCTGTAAAACAACTAATGAAAAACTGTTTTTT.

The chain links TRBV5-6 to TRBJ1-2; 9 bases align to TRBD1. Germline values: CDR1 SGHDT, CDR2 YYEEEE. Unmatched junction bases numbered 4, after V lost 3 bases and J lost 10 bases. The CDR3 runs 12 residues. CDR3 in amino acids: CASSWGTGPYTF. In DNA form, the CDR3 reads TGTGCCAGCAGCTGGGGGACAGGGCCCTACACCTTC.

The chain joins TRBV5-1 to TRBJ2-3; 8 nucleotides line up with TRBD2. J was trimmed by 6 bases and V by 0 bases; bases with no gene match: 3. CDR3 length equals 14 residues. Germline CDR1 and CDR2: SGHRS and YFSETQ. The CDR3 DNA reads TGCGCCAGCAGCTTGGTGGCTAGCGGGGATACGCAGTATTTT. Translation gives CASSLVASGDTQYF.